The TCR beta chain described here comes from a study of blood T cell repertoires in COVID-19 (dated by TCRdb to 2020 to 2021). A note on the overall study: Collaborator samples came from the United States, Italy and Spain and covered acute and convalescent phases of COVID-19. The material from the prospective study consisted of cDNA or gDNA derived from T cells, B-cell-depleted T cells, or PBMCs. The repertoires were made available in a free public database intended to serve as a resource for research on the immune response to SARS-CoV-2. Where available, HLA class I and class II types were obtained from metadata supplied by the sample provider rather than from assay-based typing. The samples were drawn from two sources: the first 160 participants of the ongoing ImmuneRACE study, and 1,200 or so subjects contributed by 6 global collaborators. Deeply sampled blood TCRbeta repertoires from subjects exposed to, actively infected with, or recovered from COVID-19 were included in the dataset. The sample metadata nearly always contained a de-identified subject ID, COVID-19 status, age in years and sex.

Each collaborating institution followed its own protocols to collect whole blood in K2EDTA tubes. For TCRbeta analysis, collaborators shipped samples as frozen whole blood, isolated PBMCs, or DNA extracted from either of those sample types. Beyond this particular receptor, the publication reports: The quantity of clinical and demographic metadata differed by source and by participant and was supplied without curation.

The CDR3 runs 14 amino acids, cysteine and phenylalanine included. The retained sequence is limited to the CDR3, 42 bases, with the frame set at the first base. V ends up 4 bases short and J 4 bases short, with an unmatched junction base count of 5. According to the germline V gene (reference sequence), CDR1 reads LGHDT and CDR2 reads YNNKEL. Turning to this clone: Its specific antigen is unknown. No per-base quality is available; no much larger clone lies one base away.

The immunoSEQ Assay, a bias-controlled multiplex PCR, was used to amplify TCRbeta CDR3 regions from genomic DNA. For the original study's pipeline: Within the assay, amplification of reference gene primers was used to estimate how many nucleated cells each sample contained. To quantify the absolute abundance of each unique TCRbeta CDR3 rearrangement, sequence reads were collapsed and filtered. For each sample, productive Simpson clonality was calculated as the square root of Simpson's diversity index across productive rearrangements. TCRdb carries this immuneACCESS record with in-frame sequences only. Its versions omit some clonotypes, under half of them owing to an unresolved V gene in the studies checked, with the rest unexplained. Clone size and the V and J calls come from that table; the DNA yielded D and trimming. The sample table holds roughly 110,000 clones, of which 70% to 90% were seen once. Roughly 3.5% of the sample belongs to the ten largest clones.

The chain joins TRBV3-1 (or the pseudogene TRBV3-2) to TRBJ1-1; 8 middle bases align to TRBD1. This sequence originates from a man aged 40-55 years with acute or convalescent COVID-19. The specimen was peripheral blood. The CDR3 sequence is CASSLGQAGTEAFF. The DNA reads TGTGCCAGCAGCCTGGGACAGGCCGGCACTGAAGCTTTCTTT.